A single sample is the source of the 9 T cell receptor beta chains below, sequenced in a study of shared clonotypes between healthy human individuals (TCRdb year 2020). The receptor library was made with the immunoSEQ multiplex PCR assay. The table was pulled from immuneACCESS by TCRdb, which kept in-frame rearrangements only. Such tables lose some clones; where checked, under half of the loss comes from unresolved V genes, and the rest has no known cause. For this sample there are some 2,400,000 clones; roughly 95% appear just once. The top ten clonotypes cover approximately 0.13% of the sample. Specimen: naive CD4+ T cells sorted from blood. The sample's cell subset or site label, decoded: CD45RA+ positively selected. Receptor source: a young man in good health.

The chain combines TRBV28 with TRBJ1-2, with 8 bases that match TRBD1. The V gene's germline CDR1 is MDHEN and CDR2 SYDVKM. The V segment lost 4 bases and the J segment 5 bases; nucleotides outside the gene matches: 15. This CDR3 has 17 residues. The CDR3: CASSSLPGQGQGYGYTF. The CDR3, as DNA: TGTGCCAGCAGTTCACTCCCAGGACAGGGTCAAGGGTATGGCTACACCTTC.

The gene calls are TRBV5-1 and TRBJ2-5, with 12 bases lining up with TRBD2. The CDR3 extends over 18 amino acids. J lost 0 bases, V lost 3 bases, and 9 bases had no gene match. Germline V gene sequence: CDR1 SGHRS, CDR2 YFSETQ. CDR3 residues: CASSSRPSGGANQETQYF. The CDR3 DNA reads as TGCGCCAGCAGCTCGAGGCCTAGCGGGGGGGCCAACCAAGAGACCCAGTACTTC.

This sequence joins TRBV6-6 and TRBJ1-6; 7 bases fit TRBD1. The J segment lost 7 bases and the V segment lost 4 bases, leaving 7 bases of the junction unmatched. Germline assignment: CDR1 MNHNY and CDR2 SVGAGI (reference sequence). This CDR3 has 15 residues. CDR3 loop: CASSSSRDRNSPLHF. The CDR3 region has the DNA TGTGCCAGCAGTTCCTCAAGGGACAGAAATTCACCCCTCCACTTT.

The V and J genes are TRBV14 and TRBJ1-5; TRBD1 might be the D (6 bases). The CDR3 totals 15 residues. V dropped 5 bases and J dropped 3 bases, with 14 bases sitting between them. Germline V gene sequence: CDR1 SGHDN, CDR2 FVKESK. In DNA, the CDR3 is TGTGCCAGCAGCAAGCGGACAGTGGACAATCAGCCCCAGCATTTT. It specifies CASSKRTVDNQPQHF.

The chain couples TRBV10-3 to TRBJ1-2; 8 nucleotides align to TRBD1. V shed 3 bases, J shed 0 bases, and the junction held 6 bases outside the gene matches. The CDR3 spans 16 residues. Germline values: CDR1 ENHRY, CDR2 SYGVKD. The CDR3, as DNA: TGTGCCATCAGTGACTTCGGACAGGGAGCTAACTATGGCTACACCTTC. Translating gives CAISDFGQGANYGYTF.

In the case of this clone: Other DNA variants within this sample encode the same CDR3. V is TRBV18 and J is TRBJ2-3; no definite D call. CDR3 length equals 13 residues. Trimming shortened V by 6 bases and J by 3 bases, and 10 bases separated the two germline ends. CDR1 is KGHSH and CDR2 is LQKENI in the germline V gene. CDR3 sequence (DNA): TGTGCCAGCTCCCAAGCCGGGACAGATACGCAGTATTTT. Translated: CASSQAGTDTQYF.

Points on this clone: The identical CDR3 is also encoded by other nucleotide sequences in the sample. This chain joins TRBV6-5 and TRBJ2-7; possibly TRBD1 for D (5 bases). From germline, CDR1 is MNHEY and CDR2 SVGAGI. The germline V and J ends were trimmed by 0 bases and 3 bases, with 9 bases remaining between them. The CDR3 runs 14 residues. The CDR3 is CASSYSGHNYEQYF. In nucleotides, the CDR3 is TGTGCCAGCAGTTACTCCGGACACAACTACGAGCAGTACTTC.

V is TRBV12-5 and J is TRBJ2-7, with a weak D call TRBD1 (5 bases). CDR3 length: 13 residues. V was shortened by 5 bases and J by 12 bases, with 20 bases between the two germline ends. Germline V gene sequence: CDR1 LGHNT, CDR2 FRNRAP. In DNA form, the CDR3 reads TGTGCTAGTGGTCCTGGACCTACTGGGGCGGCGTACTTC. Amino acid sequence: CASGPGPTGAAYF.

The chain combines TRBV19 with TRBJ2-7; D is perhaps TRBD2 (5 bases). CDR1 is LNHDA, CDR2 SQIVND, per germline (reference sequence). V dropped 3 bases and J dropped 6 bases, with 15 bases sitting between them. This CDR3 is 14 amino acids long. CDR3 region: CASSIGRGGVEQYF. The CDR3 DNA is TGTGCCAGTAGTATTGGACGGGGTGGCGTCGAGCAGTACTTC.